Below, one T cell receptor (beta chain) is given with its context. Which antigen it targets is not known. There are no base qualities to consult, and no much larger clone falls within one base. In total, more than 500 healthy bone marrow donors made up the cohort. All cohort members were sampled while nominally healthy, although unrecorded immune exposures were likely present. The donor tested CMV seropositive and was one of the 289 seropositive cohort members. A peripheral blood sample was collected from each donor, and TCR beta sequencing was performed on peripheral blood mononuclear cells. Genomic DNA extraction from the blood cell samples was performed with the Qiagen DNeasy Blood Extraction Kit. This sample is drawn from a study of cytomegalovirus exposure and HLA in healthy donors (dated by TCRdb to between 2016 and 2019). Study-wide context: In an earlier analysis of some 610 of the donors, approximately 260 Gb of sequence data and approximately 100 million unique TCR beta sequences from about 179 million T cells were reported. Approximately 310 gigabases of sequencing data and tens of millions of unique TCR sequences were included in an early release covering 550 to 650 HLA-typed donors. Of the roughly 400 genotyped donors, 81% were placed in the genetic ancestry cluster associated with self-reported Caucasian donors. The study aimed to test whether cataloging public T cell receptors could reveal signatures of past pathogen exposure. The study used immunosequencing to profile the T cell repertoires of around 600 subjects and linked those repertoires to cytomegalovirus serostatus. Besides the first cohort of 666 subjects, a separate validation cohort made up of about 120 different subjects was used. To predict cytomegalovirus infection status, the study combined high-throughput TCR immunosequencing, statistical association of individual TCRs with disease status, and machine learning. In a later analysis, previously published TCR beta repertoires from several hundred donors were re-analyzed and high-resolution HLA genotyping was added so that TCR occurrence patterns could be studied. The later analysis used no new phenotypic data to find candidate immune exposures, relying instead on TCR beta sequences and their occurrence across donors. An earlier analysis of a few hundred of the donors applied high-throughput TCR beta sequencing to assess whether each TCR beta V gene segment acted as functional or pseudogenic. Donor age, sex, ethnicity and CMV serostatus were collected together with the repertoire data. Genome-wide SNP genotypes for about three fifths of the roughly 670 donors were used in a later genetic analysis, which treated that subset as a discovery cohort. Every discovery cohort repertoire had been produced on one sequencing platform. Both class I and class II loci were covered by HLA typing, at four-digit resolution. The number of typed donors differed by locus: 629-630 for A, B, C, DRB1 and DQB1; 500 to 550 for DQA1; 606 for DPA1; and some 470 for DPB1. Roughly five DR-DQ haplotypes were handled as single units for association and clustering, since linkage in the cohort was strong. Among some 400 genotyped donors of the cohort, an average of approximately 220,000 unique TCR beta nucleotide sequences was sequenced per donor, of which about 19% were non-productive.

Including cysteine and phenylalanine, the CDR3 has 13 amino acids. Of all the DNA, just the CDR3 is kept, 39 bases in frame from base 1. Trimming costs V 4 bases and J 6 bases, and their ends lie 12 bases apart. CDR1 and CDR2 are read off the germline V gene as KGHSH and LQKENI. Overall results and qualifications from the work: While some public TCRs were present in many individuals, most TCR sequences turned up only very rarely across donors. In a later genetic analysis, fewer N-insertions in productive TCRs were reported among donors in an Asian-associated ancestry cluster than the 666-donor mean. Assigning TCR associations to individual alleles was difficult when HLA alleles, especially DR and DQ, strongly co-occurred. The only immune exposure information available for the cohort was CMV serostatus. In a later analysis, most CMV-associated TCR beta chains were found to appear HLA-restricted, with HLA associations seemingly driven largely by CMV exposure. A further reported finding was that TCR beta sequences accurately predicted the HLA-A and HLA-B alleles for most subjects in the first cohort. Linkage disequilibrium might explain the correlated functional status among segregating V segments, but an unknown experimental factor could not be excluded. V-gene and J-gene trimming of TCR beta chains was associated with a missense DCLRE1C variant in a later genetic analysis, and the association was replicated in an independent cohort. In a later analysis, HLA-associated TCR beta chains showed more clonal expansion and lower generation probabilities than non-associated chains that were equally common. Because counts were too low, seventeen rarely observed V segments, including chromosome 9 orphons, were excluded from the earlier analysis of around 590 of the donors. A later analysis reported that several top co-occurrence clusters appeared linked to parvovirus B19, influenza, CMV and Epstein-Barr virus. Three of the identified cytomegalovirus-associated TCR beta chains were confirmed in vitro to be specific for cytomegalovirus antigens. An earlier analysis of around 500 of the donors showed that most TCR beta V segments appeared in productive rearrangements either about 87% or about 30% of the time, which broadly matched IMGT annotations. A total of about 180 TCR beta chains were listed by the study as associated with cytomegalovirus. According to the authors, the approach could potentially be generalized to other disease states and immunological phenotypes. At a false discovery rate of 0.05, a later analysis linked under 20,000 TCR beta sequences to specific HLA alleles. Some IMGT-functional V segments, including TRBV6-2 and TRBV6-3, could not be told apart with the 87-base-pair reads, so those segments were excluded. In both the original and validation cohorts, the classifier was reported to diagnose cytomegalovirus status with high specificity and sensitivity. A cluster of highly shared sequence variants was judged likely to represent a technical artifact of the sequencing pipeline. Because HLA typing was missing for some donors at each locus, association tests included only the typed subset. In this cohort, only TCR beta chains were sequenced, and detectable features were limited by the absence of alpha or paired-chain data. A later analysis found that TCR association rates varied across HLA loci, with DRB1 alleles showing the most associated TCRs and HLA-C alleles the fewest. Roughly uniform sequencing depth across donors was assumed in presence/absence analyses, although this assumption may not hold.

Library prep was done by the immunoSEQ multiplex PCR assay. The multiplex PCR relied on a mix of 60 forward primers for TCR Vbeta segments and 13 reverse primers for TCR Jbeta segments. A multiplex PCR assay on genomic DNA amplified the CDR3 region of rearranged TCR beta genes. On the Illumina HiSeq System, the amplified TCR beta libraries were sequenced as 87-base-pair reads. For the original study's pipeline: A later analysis tallied tens of millions of unique TCR beta chains across the 660 or so repertoires, and about 12 million of those chains were shared by two or more donors. Raw reads were error-corrected and collapsed into unique sequences with a nearest-neighbor algorithm that merged closely related sequences to remove PCR and sequencing errors. CDR3 sequences were aligned to IMGT reference sequences to assign V, D and J gene segments. For a sequence to be retained, at least a six-nucleotide match to both a V gene segment and a J gene segment was required. A rearrangement counted as productive if the CDR3 had no stop codons and remained in frame with V and J, and every other rearrangement counted as non-productive. Following IMGT convention, CDR3 was defined as the stretch from the second conserved V-encoded cysteine to the conserved J-encoded phenylalanine. The earlier analysis of 587 of the donors excluded sequences that lacked an unambiguous match to a single V gene segment. In an earlier analysis of some 590 of the donors, V segments were called functional above 56.7% productive rearrangements and were called segregating when the between-donor standard deviation exceeded 5%. A statistical classification framework was built to diagnose cytomegalovirus status from the catalog of TCR beta chain sequences. In a later analysis, TCR nucleotide sequences were compared against IMGT/GENE-DB human TR gene sequences so that V and J genes could be assigned. The TCRdist pipeline was used in a later analysis to assign CDR3 sequences and most-parsimonious VDJ recombination scenarios. In a later analysis, each TCR beta chain was defined by its CDR3 amino acid sequence together with its V-gene family, and reads without a unique V-gene family were excluded. As a way to deal with suspected cross-contamination and a sequencing artifact, a later analysis dropped 500 to 700 nucleotide sequences that were highly shared and had low generation probability. A later analysis calculated a clonal expansion index for each public chain from normalized within-repertoire ranks of inferred template counts. Generation probabilities in a later analysis came from a VDJ recombination model fitted to out-of-frame rearrangements, and those results were checked against IGoR. In a later analysis, TCR-TCR, TCR-HLA and TCR-CMV co-occurrence was scored with hypergeometric tests, and a repertoire-size bias correction was applied to TCR pairs. A later analysis estimated false discovery rates by permuting HLA or CMV assignments 20 times. A later analysis grouped co-occurring TCRs with DBSCAN, adding TCRdist sequence similarity when clustering within HLA-allele-positive subsets. For co-occurrence clustering, repertoires with fewer than 30,000 or more than 120,000 public chains were excluded, along with 4 to 6 repertoires with anomalous nucleotide sharing. Imported from immuneACCESS, the table was reduced by TCRdb to in-frame sequences with V and J called. These copies leave out some clones; in studies compared against another copy, an unresolved V gene accounts for under half, and the cause of the remainder is not known. For V, J and clone size, that table is used; D and trimming come from the DNA. This sample holds about 110,000 clones; less than 85% were observed only once. Of the sample, roughly 13% falls within the top ten clones.

This clonotype was sampled from a man aged 25 to 40 in good health and CMV-seropositive. The receptor chain draws on TRBV18 and TRBJ1-2; TRBD1 is a weak D gene call, 6 bases matching. Material for sequencing was PBMCs. In nucleotide form, the sequence is TGTGCCAGCTCACTCAGGGGCGCCGATGGCTACACCTTC. This is translated as CASSLRGADGYTF. With the portions outside the CDR3 filled from the reference TRBV18 and TRBJ1-2 genes, the complete variable region becomes NAGVMQNPRHLVRRRGQEARLRCSPMKGHSHVYWYRQLPEEGLKFMVYLQKENIIDESGMPKERFSAEFPKEGPSILRIQQVVRGDSAAYFCASSLRGADGYTFGSGTRLTVV.